A selection of T cell receptor beta chains follows, all from one sample in a study of blood T cell repertoires in COVID-19. Assay: immunoSEQ multiplex PCR; the TCRdb copy retains only in-frame clones and omits some. The sample lists 200,000 to 250,000 clones, 65% to 90% seen once, with more than 2% in the top ten. Sequencing was done on a sample of peripheral blood. The receptors stem from a woman in her 70s with COVID-19, enrolled during active disease. The CDR3 runs from the conserved cysteine through the conserved F or W. The D gene is left open where the match is weak. Size is stated for part of the rows, as once, few or many counts, or as a class when the clone is expanded.

once,TRBJ1-2,TRBD1,TRBV27,TGTGCCAGCATGCAGGGACAGGGGGCGCTCGGCTACACCTTC,CASMQGQGALGYTF
NA,TRBJ1-4,NA,TRBV21-1,TGTGCCACCGAGGGACAGGGACCAACTAATGAAAAACTGTTTTTT,CATEGQGPTNEKLFF
NA,TRBJ1-1,NA,TRBV5-1,TGCGCCAGCAGCTTGAGCAGGGACACTGAAGCTTTCTTT,CASSLSRDTEAFF
NA,TRBJ1-6,NA,TRBV10-2,TGCGCCAGCAGTCTACCGGGTTACAATTCACCCCTCCACTTT,CASSLPGYNSPLHF
NA,TRBJ1-2,NA,TRBV7-3,TGTGCCAGCAGCTTAACGACGCGGGGGGACTATGGCTACACCTTC,CASSLTTRGDYGYTF
NA,TRBJ1-3,TRBD1,TRBV30,TGTGCCTGGAGGGAACAGGGGATTTCTGGAAACACCATATATTTT,CAWREQGISGNTIYF
NA,TRBJ2-1,NA,TRBV6-2/TRBV6-3,TGTGCCAGCAGTAAAGTAGCGGTAAGGCAGTTCTTC,CASSKVAVRQFF
NA,TRBJ1-1,NA,TRBV9,TGTGCCAGCAGCTTCGGGTCGAGGAACACTGAAGCTTTCTTT,CASSFGSRNTEAFF
NA,TRBJ2-1,TRBD2,TRBV7-3,TGTGCCAGCAGCTTATTCCTAGCGGGAATCAATGAGCAGTTCTTC,CASSLFLAGINEQFF
NA,TRBJ1-2,NA,TRBV6-5,TGTGCCAGCAGTTACTCTACTAGTTATGGCTACACCTTC,CASSYSTSYGYTF
once,TRBJ2-7,TRBD1,TRBV4-1,TGCGCCAGCAGCCGCACGCAGGGGGCGGAAGGTTACGAGCAGTACTTC,CASSRTQGAEGYEQYF
NA,TRBJ2-5,NA,TRBV9,TGTGCCAGCAGCGTAGTTGGGGGGGCGACCCCAGAGACCCAGTACTTC,CASSVVGGATPETQYF
once,TRBJ2-3,TRBD1,TRBV6-1,TGTGCCAGCAGTGGCCGGGACAGGGGAAGCACAGATACGCAGTATTTT,CASSGRDRGSTDTQYF
NA,TRBJ1-1,TRBD1,TRBV10-3,TGTGCCTTCTCTGAGGACAGGACCCAAGTGCCCTCAAACACTGAAGCTTTCTTT,CAFSEDRTQVPSNTEAFF
NA,TRBJ2-1,NA,TRBV21-1,TGTGCCAGCAGCAAGGCAGGGCCGGTGTCCAGCTCCTACAATGAGCAGTTCTTC,CASSKAGPVSSSYNEQFF
few,TRBJ1-2,TRBD1,TRBV9,TGTGCCAGCAGCGCGACAGGGTCCTATGGCTACACCTTC,CASSATGSYGYTF
few,TRBJ2-5,TRBD1,TRBV19,TGTGCCAGTAGTGGATACACAGGGGGCCCAGAGACCCAGTACTTC,CASSGYTGGPETQYF
NA,TRBJ1-2,TRBD1,TRBV11-3,TGTGCCAGCAGCCTCGGACAGGGACGCGGCTACACCTTC,CASSLGQGRGYTF
NA,TRBJ2-1,NA,TRBV21-1,TGTGCCAGCAGCAAAGAGGTGCCGGGGTACAATGAGCAGTTCTTC,CASSKEVPGYNEQFF
NA,TRBJ1-2,NA,TRBV6-2/TRBV6-3,TGTGCCAGCAGCCTCAATCAGGGTCATGGCTACACCTTC,CASSLNQGHGYTF
NA,TRBJ2-5,TRBD2,TRBV19,TGTGCCAGTAGTACTAGCGGGAGGCGGGGGCGCCTGGAGACCCAGTACTTC,CASSTSGRRGRLETQYF
NA,TRBJ1-2,NA,TRBV9,TGTGCCAGCAGCGTGGGCTCCAACTATGGCTACACCTTC,CASSVGSNYGYTF
NA,TRBJ2-4,TRBD1,TRBV6-5,TGTGCCAGCAGGGGCCGACAGGGGGCGGTGGGCATTCAGTACTTC,CASRGRQGAVGIQYF
NA,TRBJ1-1,NA,TRBV27,TGTGCCAGCCGCCTCACAGGGTACACTGAAGCTTTCTTT,CASRLTGYTEAFF
NA,TRBJ1-2,TRBD1,TRBV19,TGTGCCAGTAGTATCCAGCCGGGACAGAGACACTATGGCTACACCTTC,CASSIQPGQRHYGYTF
NA,TRBJ2-2,TRBD2,TRBV7-2,TGTGCCAGCAGCGGTCGACTAGCGGGGGGCGCGAACACCGGGGAGCTGTTTTTT,CASSGRLAGGANTGELFF
NA,TRBJ2-2,NA,TRBV2,TGTGCCAGCAGGGATGACAGGCCCACCGGGGAGCTGTTTTTT,CASRDDRPTGELFF
NA,TRBJ1-2,NA,TRBV30,TGTGCCAGACGCCGGTCGGGGAACCTCTACACCTTC,CARRRSGNLYTF
NA,TRBJ1-2,NA,TRBV4-3,TGCGCCAGCAGCCAACCCCCCAGGATTAACTATGGCTACACCTTC,CASSQPPRINYGYTF
NA,TRBJ2-1,NA,TRBV15,TGTGCCACCAGCAGAGTCAGGGAGCGGACTGGAGGAGGGTTTATCTACAATGAGCAGTTCTTC,CATSRVRERTGGGFIYNEQFF
NA,TRBJ1-2,NA,TRBV6-2/TRBV6-3,TGTGCCAGCAGTTACTCTGGGCTCTACACCTTC,CASSYSGLYTF
NA,TRBJ2-2,NA,TRBV2,TGTGCCAGCAGGACGGGACAGAACACCGGGGAGCTGTTTTTT,CASRTGQNTGELFF
once,TRBJ2-1,TRBD2,TRBV3-1/TRBV3-2,TGTGCCAGCAGCCAAGATTGGATAGCGGGGGGGGTCAATGAGCAGTTCTTC,CASSQDWIAGGVNEQFF
NA,TRBJ1-1,TRBD1,TRBV6-5,TGTGCCAGCAGTTACTCGACAGGGCGGGGCACTGAAGCTTTCTTT,CASSYSTGRGTEAFF
NA,TRBJ1-2,TRBD1,TRBV14,TGTGCCAGCAGCCTAGGACAGGGCGGTGGCTACACCTTC,CASSLGQGGGYTF
few,TRBJ1-2,TRBD1,TRBV2,TGTGCCAGCGTACCGACAGGGATTTATGGCTACACCTTC,CASVPTGIYGYTF
few,TRBJ2-7,NA,TRBV7-7,TGTGCTAGCAGCTTAGCCCCACAATACGAGCAGTACTTC,CASSLAPQYEQYF
NA,TRBJ2-3,TRBD2,TRBV11-2,TGTGCCAGCAGCTTAGTGACTAGCGGGAGGTCAGATACGCAGTATTTT,CASSLVTSGRSDTQYF
NA,TRBJ1-5,NA,TRBV12-1,TGTGCCAGCAGCACCGGGCAGGGATGTCAGCCCCAGCATTTT,CASSTGQGCQPQHF
NA,TRBJ1-1,TRBD1,TRBV11-3,TGTGCCAGCAGTGGCGGACAGGGGGCGTTTGAAGCTTTCTTT,CASSGGQGAFEAFF
once,TRBJ1-1,NA,TRBV2,TGTGCCAGCAGCCAAACAGGGAGGGACACTGAAGCTTTCTTT,CASSQTGRDTEAFF
NA,TRBJ1-1,NA,TRBV18,TGTGCCAGCTCGTCGGTCTCTCTGAACACTGAAGCTTTCTTT,CASSSVSLNTEAFF
NA,TRBJ1-6,TRBD1,TRBV30,TGTGCCTGGAGTGTACCGGTACGACAGGGACCCCTCCACTTT,CAWSVPVRQGPLHF
once,TRBJ1-2,NA,TRBV19,TGTGCCAGTAGTTCCAGGGCCGATCATGGCTACACCTTC,CASSSRADHGYTF
NA,TRBJ1-2,NA,TRBV27,TGTGCCAGCAGTCACCGACAGGCTCGGGGCTACACCTTC,CASSHRQARGYTF
NA,TRBJ1-6,NA,TRBV5-6,TGTGCCAGCAGCTTGGCCCGGGGGGGGCAGGGGTATAATTCACCCCTCCACTTT,CASSLARGGQGYNSPLHF
NA,TRBJ2-1,NA,TRBV4-2,TGTGCCAGCAGCCAAATTCCACAGGGCAGTACTGAGCAGTTCTTC,CASSQIPQGSTEQFF
NA,TRBJ2-3,TRBD1,TRBV9,TGTGCCAGCAGCTCAAAGGGGGCGACAGGGGCAGATACGCAGTATTTT,CASSSKGATGADTQYF
NA,TRBJ2-7,TRBD1,TRBV4-2,TGTGCCAGCAGCCGGGACAGGGGTGACGAGCAGTACTTC,CASSRDRGDEQYF